This TCR beta chain came from a study of cytomegalovirus exposure and HLA in healthy donors. Whole-study results and caveats: Data from an earlier analysis indicated that most TCR beta V segments were productive either about 90% or about 30% of the time. The authors later found most CMV-associated TCR beta chains appeared HLA-restricted.

The germline V gene encodes CDR1 SQVTM and CDR2 ANQGSEA. CDR3 length: 14 residues. Concerning this clone: Its antigen is undetermined.

With 60 Vbeta and 13 Jbeta primers, the PCR was carried out. Method: immunoSEQ multiplex PCR; TCRdb's copy keeps in-frame clones and lacks some. The profile covers around 87,000 clones, with roughly 80% appearing a single time and roughly 1.2% taken by the ten largest. The chain is built from TRBV29-1 and TRBJ2-2; 10 bases map to TRBD1. What was sequenced was PBMCs. The clonotype was recovered from a girl aged 2-9 years in good health and CMV-seropositive. The CDR3 spells CTFTGTGVGGELFF. The CDR3 region has the DNA TGCACCTTCACCGGGACAGGGGTCGGCGGGGAGCTGTTTTTT.